This T cell receptor (beta chain) appears in the sequencing data of a study of identifying expanded T cells in peripheral blood. Study observations and caveats: Approximately 2-week clone count variance significantly increased as total template count grew.

Generated by immunoSEQ multiplex PCR, the TCRdb table keeps only in-frame clones and is missing some. The sample yields approximately 90,000 clones, more than 75% seen once. As for this clone: Its antigen is as yet unknown.

The CDR3 consists of 14 residues. Germline V gene data show CDR1 as LNHDA and CDR2 as SQIVND (reference sequence). The V and J ends lost 6 bases and 7 bases, in that order; junction bases with no gene match: 10. The sequence was collected from a person aged 18 to 70 in good health. The V call is TRBV19, the J call TRBJ1-1, with TRBD1 matching 8 bases. Sequencing was carried out using blood. CDR3 loop: CASSFQGAFSEAFF. The CDR3 coding sequence is TGTGCCAGTAGCTTCCAGGGGGCCTTCAGTGAAGCTTTCTTT.